The source of this T cell receptor (beta chain) is a study of beta chain features in type 1 diabetes. This clone showed up just a few times. What it binds is unknown. What was sequenced were expressed TCRB transcripts, since all of the isolated RNA had been reverse transcribed. The method was immunoSEQ multiplex PCR; TCRdb's version includes in-frame clones alone and lacks a portion of them. Of roughly 290,000 clones listed, 15% were seen once; the top ten hold about 0.014%. J gave up 5 bases and V 6 bases, and 11 bases lay outside the gene matches. This CDR3 is 15 amino acids long. The germline V gene has CDR1 MDHEN and CDR2 SYDVKM. Whole-study results and caveats: Shortening of TCRB CDR3s, moderate but significant, appeared in all four CD4+ subsets of Type 1 diabetes patients.

V gene TRBV28 combines with J gene TRBJ2-7, with 9 bases that match TRBD1. What was sequenced was naive CD4+ T cells from blood. This TCR was recovered from a man between 18 and 29 years old with type 1 diabetes. In DNA, the CDR3 is TGTGCCAGCAGACCAACAGGGGGCTATATCGACGAGCAGTACTTC. Encoded protein: CASRPTGGYIDEQYF.